The clone carrying this T cell receptor (beta chain) has just a few counts. These data originate in a study of blood T cell repertoires in COVID-19. Study-level background: Specimens from acute and convalescent COVID-19 originated in the United States, Italy and Spain.

Only in-frame clones appear in the TCRdb table, and some are missing; sequencing was by immunoSEQ multiplex PCR. In the table there are about 34,000 clones, around 77% of which are singletons. The receptor comes from a human donor in a cohort sampled during active COVID-19. Source material: peripheral blood.

CDR3 coding DNA: TGTGCCACCAGATCAGGGACCTACAATGAGCAGTTCTTC. Its protein product is CATRSGTYNEQFF. This sequence joins TRBV24-1 and TRBJ2-1; weak D call: TRBD1 (5 bases). V was clipped by 7 bases and J by 2 bases, with 8 bases between them. The CDR3 is 13 residues long. CDR1 is KGHDR, CDR2 SFDVKD, per germline.